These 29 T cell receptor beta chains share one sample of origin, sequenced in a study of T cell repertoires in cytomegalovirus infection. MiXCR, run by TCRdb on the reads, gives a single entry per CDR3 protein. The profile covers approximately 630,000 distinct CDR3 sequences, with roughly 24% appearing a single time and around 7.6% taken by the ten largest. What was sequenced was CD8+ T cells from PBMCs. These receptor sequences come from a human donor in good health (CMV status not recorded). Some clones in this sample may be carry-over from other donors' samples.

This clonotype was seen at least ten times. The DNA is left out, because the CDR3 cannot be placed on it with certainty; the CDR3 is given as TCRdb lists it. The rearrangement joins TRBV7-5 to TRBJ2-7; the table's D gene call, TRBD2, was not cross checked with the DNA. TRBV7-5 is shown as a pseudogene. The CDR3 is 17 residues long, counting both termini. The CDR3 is CISVPEAYYLAGGKGYV.

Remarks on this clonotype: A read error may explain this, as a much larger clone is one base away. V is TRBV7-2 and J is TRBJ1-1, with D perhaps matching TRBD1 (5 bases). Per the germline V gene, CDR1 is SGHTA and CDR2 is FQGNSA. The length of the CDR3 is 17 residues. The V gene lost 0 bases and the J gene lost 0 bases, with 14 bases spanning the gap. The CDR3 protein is CASSLAVTAPMNTEAFF. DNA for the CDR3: TGTGCCAGCAGCTTAGCGGTGACAGCCCCTATGAACACTGAAGCTTTCTTT.

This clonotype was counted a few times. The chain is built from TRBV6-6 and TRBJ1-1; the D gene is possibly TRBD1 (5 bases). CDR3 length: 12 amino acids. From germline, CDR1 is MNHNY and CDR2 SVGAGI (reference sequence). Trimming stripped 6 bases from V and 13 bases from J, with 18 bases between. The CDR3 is CASSPPWDRGFF. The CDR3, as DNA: TGTGCCAGCAGCCCCCCGTGGGACCGGGGTTTCTTT.

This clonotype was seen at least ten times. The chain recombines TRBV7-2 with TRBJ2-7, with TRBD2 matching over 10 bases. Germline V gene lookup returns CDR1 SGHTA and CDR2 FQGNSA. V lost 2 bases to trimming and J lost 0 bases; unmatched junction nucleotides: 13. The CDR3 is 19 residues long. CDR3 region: CASSLISLLAGRHSYEQYF. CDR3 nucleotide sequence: TGTGCCAGCAGCTTAATTTCTTTACTAGCGGGGCGCCACTCCTACGAGCAGTACTTC.

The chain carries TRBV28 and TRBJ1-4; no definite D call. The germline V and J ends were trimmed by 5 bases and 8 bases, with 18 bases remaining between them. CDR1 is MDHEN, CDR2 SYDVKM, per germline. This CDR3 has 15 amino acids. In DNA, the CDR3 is TGTGCCAGCAGTAACCGCTGGGAGAGGTTCGAAAAACTGTTTTTT. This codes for CASSNRWERFEKLFF.

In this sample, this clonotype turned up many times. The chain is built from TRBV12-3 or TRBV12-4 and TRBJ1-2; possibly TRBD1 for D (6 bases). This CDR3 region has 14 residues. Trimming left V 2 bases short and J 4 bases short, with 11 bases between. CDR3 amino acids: CASSLSTGTYGYTF. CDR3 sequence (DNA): TGTGCCAGCAGTTTATCCACAGGGACCTATGGCTACACCTTC.

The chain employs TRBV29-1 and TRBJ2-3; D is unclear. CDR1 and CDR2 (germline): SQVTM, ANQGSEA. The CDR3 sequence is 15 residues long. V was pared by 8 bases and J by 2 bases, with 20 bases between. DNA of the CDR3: TGCAGCATCAACAGAAGGAGCGACCCCACAGATACGCAGTATTTT. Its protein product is CSINRRSDPTDTQYF.

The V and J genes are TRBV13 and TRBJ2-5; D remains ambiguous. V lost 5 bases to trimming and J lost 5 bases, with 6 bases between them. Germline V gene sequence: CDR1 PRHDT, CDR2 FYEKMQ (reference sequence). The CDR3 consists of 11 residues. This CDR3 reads CASSIWETQYF. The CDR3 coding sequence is TGTGCCAGCAGCATATGGGAGACCCAGTACTTC.

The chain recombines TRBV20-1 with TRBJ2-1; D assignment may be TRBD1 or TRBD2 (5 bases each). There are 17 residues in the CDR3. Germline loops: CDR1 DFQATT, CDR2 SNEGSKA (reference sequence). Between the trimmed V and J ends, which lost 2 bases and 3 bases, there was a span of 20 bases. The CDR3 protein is CSARNFAPGAGYNEQFF. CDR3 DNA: TGCAGTGCTAGAAACTTCGCCCCCGGGGCCGGCTACAATGAGCAGTTCTTC.

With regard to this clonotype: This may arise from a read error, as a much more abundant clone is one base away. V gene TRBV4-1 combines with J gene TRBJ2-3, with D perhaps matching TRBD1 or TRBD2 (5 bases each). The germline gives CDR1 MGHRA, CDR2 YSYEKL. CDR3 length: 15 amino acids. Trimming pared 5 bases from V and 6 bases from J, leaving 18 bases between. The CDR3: CASSADNGERDTQYF. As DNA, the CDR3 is TGCGCCAGCAGCGCGGACAACGGGGAGAGGGATACGCAGTATTTT.

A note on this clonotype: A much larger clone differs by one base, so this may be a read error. The CDR3 coding sequence is TGCGCCAGCAGCCGAGAAAACCAAGGGAGGCCTGAAGCTTTCTTT. Translated: CASSRENQGRPEAFF. This chain connects TRBV4-1 to TRBJ1-1; D not resolved. This CDR3 has 15 amino acids. Looked up from germline, CDR1 is MGHRA and CDR2 is YSYEKL. Between the trimmed V and J ends, which lost 4 bases and 6 bases, there was a span of 18 bases.

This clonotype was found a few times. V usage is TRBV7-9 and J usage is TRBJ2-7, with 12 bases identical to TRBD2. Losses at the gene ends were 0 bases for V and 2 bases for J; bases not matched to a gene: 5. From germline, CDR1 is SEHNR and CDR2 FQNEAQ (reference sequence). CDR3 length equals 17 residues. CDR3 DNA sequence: TGTGCCAGCAGCTTAGCCCCTCTAGCGGGGGGGACCTACGAGCAGTACTTC. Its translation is CASSLAPLAGGTYEQYF.

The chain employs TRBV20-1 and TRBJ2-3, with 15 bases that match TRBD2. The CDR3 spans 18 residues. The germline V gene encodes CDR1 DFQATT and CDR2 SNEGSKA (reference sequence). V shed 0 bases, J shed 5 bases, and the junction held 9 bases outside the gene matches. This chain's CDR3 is CSARDQGLAGGQGDTQYF. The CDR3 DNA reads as TGCAGTGCTAGAGATCAAGGACTAGCGGGGGGGCAAGGAGATACGCAGTATTTT.

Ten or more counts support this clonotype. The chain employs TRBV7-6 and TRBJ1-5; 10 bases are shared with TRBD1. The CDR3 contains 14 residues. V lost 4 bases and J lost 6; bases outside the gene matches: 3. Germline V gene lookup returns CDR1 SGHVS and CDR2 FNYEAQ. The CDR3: CASSSRDRGQPQHF. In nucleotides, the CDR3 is TGTGCCAGCAGCTCCCGGGACAGGGGTCAGCCCCAGCATTTT.

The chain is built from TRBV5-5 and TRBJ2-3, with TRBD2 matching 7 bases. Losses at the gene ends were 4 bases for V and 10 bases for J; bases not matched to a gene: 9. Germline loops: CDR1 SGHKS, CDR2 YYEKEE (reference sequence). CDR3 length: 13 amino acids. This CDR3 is CASSIPGLKAQYF. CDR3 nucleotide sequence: TGTGCCAGCAGCATACCGGGACTAAAAGCGCAGTATTTT.

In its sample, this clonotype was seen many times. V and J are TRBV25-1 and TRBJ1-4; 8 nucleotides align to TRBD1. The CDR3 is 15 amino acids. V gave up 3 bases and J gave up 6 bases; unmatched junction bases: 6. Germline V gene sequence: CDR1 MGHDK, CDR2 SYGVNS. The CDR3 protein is CASSEGQAGHEKLFF. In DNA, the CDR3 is TGTGCCAGCAGTGAGGGACAGGCCGGGCATGAAAAACTGTTTTTT.

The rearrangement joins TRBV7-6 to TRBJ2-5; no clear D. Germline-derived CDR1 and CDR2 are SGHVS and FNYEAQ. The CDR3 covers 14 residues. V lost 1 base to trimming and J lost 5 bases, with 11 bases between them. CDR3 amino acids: CASSLVPPSETQYF. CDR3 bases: TGTGCCAGCAGCTTAGTTCCCCCGAGTGAGACCCAGTACTTC.

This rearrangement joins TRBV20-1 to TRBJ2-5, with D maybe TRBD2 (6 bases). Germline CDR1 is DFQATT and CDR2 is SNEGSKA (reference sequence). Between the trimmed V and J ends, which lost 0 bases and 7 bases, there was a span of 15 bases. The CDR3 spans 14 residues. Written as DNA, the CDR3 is TGCAGTGCTAGAGATCGGCGGGACCCTAGGACCCAGTACTTC. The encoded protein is CSARDRRDPRTQYF.

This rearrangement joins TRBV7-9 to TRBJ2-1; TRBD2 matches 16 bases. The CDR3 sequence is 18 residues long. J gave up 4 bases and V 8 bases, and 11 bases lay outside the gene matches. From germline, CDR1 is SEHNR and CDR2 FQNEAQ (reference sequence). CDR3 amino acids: CASRPGLAGGPEYNEQFF. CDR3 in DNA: TGTGCCAGCCGGCCGGGACTAGCGGGGGGGCCGGAGTACAATGAGCAGTTCTTC.

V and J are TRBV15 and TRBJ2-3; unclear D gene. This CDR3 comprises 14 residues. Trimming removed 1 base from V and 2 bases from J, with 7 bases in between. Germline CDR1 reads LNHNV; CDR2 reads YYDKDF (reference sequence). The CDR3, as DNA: TGTGCCACCAGCAGAGCCCAACACACAGATACGCAGTATTTT. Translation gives CATSRAQHTDTQYF.

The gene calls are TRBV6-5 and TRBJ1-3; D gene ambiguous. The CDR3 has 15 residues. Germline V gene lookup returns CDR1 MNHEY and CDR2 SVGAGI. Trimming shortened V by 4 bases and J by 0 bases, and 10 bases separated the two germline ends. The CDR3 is CASSSSGGSGNTIYF. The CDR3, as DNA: TGTGCCAGCAGTTCCTCCGGCGGCTCTGGAAACACCATATATTTT.

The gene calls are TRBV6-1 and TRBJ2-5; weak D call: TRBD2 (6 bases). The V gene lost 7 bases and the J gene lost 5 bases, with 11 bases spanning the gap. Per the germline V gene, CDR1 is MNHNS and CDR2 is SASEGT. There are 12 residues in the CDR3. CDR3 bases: TGTGCCAGCAAGACTAGTAAGGAGACCCAGTACTTC. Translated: CASKTSKETQYF.

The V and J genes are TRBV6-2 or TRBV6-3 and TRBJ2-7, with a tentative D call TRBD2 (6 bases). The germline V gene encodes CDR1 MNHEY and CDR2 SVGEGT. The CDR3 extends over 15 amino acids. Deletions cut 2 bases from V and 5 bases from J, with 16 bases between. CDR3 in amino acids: CASSYRDPGANEQYV. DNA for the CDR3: TGTGCCAGCAGTTACCGGGACCCGGGAGCCAACGAGCAGTACGTC.

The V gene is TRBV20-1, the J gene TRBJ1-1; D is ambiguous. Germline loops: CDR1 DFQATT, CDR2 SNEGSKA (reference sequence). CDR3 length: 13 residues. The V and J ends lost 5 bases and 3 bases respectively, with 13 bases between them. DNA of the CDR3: TGCAGTGCTCCCCCGTGGGTGGACACTGAAGCTTTCTTT. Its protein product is CSAPPWVDTEAFF.

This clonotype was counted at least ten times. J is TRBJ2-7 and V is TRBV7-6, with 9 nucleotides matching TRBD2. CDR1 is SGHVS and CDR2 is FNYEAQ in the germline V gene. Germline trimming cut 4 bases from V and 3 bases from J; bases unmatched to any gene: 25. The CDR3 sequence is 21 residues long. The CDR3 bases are TGTGCCAGCAGCTCAGTTCCACGGACCGGGTCTAGGGCTAGCGGGGACTACGAGCAGTACTTC. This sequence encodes CASSSVPRTGSRASGDYEQYF. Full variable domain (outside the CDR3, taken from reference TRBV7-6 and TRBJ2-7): GAGVSQSPRYKVTKRGQDVALRCDPISGHVSLYWYRQALGQGPEFLTYFNYEAQQDKSGLPNDRFSAERPEGSISTLTIQRTEQRDSAMYRCASSSVPRTGSRASGDYEQYFGPGTRLTVT.

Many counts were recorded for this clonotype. The CDR3 is CASSDRGQETQYF. CDR3 DNA: TGTGCCAGCAGTGACAGGGGCCAAGAGACCCAGTACTTC. V usage is TRBV7-6 and J usage is TRBJ2-5, with 8 bases matching TRBD1. V lost 6 bases, J lost 1 base, and 1 base stayed unmatched. The CDR3 extends over 13 amino acids. CDR1 is SGHVS and CDR2 is FNYEAQ in the germline V gene. Full variable domain (remainder filled in from reference TRBV7-6 and TRBJ2-5): GAGVSQSPRYKVTKRGQDVALRCDPISGHVSLYWYRQALGQGPEFLTYFNYEAQQDKSGLPNDRFSAERPEGSISTLTIQRTEQRDSAMYRCASSDRGQETQYFGPGTRLLVL.

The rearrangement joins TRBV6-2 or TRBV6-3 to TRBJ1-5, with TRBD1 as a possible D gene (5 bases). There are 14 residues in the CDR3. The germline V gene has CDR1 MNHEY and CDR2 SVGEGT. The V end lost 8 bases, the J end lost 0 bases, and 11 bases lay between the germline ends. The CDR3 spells CASDGHLSNQPQHF. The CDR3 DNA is TGTGCCAGCGACGGACACCTTAGCAATCAGCCCCAGCATTTT.

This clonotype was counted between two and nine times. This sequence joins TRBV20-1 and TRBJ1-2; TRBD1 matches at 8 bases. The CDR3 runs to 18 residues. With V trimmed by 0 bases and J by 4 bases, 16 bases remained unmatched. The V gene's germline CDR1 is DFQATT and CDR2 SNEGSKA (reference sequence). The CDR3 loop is CSARDKGTGSSPTYGYTF. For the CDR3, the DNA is TGCAGTGCTAGAGATAAGGGGACAGGTTCATCTCCGACCTATGGCTACACCTTC.

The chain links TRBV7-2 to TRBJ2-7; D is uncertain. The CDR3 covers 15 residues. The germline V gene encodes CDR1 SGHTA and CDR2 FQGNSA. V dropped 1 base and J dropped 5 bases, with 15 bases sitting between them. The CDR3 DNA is TGTGCCAGCAGCTTAGATATTGGCTTCCCCCACGAGCAGTACGTC. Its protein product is CASSLDIGFPHEQYV.